The 20 T cell receptor beta chains below all came from one sample that was sequenced in a study of T cell changes during pregnancy in multiple sclerosis. Profiling relied on immunoSEQ multiplex PCR, and the TCRdb table lists in-frame clones only, not all of them. The sample lists fewer than 75,000 clones, 75% to 95% occurring once. This sample comprised peripheral blood, obtained in the first trimester of pregnancy. Receptors were obtained from a female donor with multiple sclerosis, enrolled in a pregnancy study.

The chain is built from TRBV2 and TRBJ2-2; 7 nucleotides agree with TRBD1. The V gene's germline CDR1 is SNHLY and CDR2 FYNNEI. CDR3 size: 14 residues. Losses at the gene ends were 9 bases for V and 6 bases for J; bases not matched to a gene: 10. As DNA, the CDR3 is TGTGCCAGGAAACAGGCAGGGGGACCCGGGGAGCTGTTTTTT. This encodes CARKQAGGPGELFF.

This clone was found a few times. The gene calls are TRBV6-6 and TRBJ1-1; TRBD1 matches at 7 bases. This CDR3 is 14 amino acids long. CDR1 MNHNY and CDR2 SVGAGI come from the germline V gene (reference sequence). J was trimmed by 2 bases and V by 6 bases; bases with no gene match: 6. CDR3 nucleotides: TGTGCCAGCAGGGAGGGGGCAGCTAACACTGAAGCTTTCTTT. This codes for CASREGAANTEAFF.

The chain couples TRBV19 to TRBJ1-1; unclear D gene. Germline values: CDR1 LNHDA, CDR2 SQIVND (reference sequence). The CDR3 spans 14 residues. Trimming took off 4 bases at V and 4 bases at J, with 13 bases between the two ends. CDR3: CASSKDLEGTEAFF. CDR3 nucleotide sequence: TGTGCCAGTAGTAAGGACCTGGAGGGCACTGAAGCTTTCTTT.

A single count supports this clone. This chain uses TRBV5-1 with TRBJ1-1; TRBD1 is a possible D gene (5 bases). Germline loops: CDR1 SGHRS, CDR2 YFSETQ. The CDR3 runs 15 residues. Trimming took 0 bases from V and 0 from J, leaving 9 bases between them. The CDR3 DNA sequence: TGCGCCAGCAGCTTGGACAGGCCTCTGAACACTGAAGCTTTCTTT. Translated: CASSLDRPLNTEAFF.

The rearrangement links TRBV6-1 to TRBJ2-7; D gene unclear. Germline CDR1 MNHNS, CDR2 SASEGT. CDR3 size: 14 residues. The V end lost 6 bases, the J end lost 3 bases, and 15 bases lay between the germline ends. The CDR3 bases are TGTGCCAGCAGGCCTACACAGAACCGCTACGAGCAGTACTTC. Protein sequence: CASRPTQNRYEQYF.

V and J are TRBV5-8 and TRBJ2-1, with D maybe TRBD2 (6 bases). Germline CDR1 and CDR2: SGHTS and YDEGEE. V gave up 4 bases and J gave up 0 bases, with 17 bases separating them. The CDR3 spans 17 residues. The CDR3 loop reads CASSPEEGISSYNEQFF. CDR3 nucleotides: TGTGCCAGCAGCCCGGAGGAGGGGATAAGCTCCTACAATGAGCAGTTCTTC.

This clone was detected a few times. V gene TRBV10-3 combines with J gene TRBJ2-5; D may be TRBD2 (5 bases). The CDR3 totals 14 residues. Trimming shortened V by 0 bases and J by 4 bases, and 9 bases separated the two germline ends. Germline V gives CDR1 ENHRY, CDR2 SYGVKD. CDR3 coding DNA: TGTGCCATCAGTGAGTCCGGAGGAGGAGAGACCCAGTACTTC. Translating gives CAISESGGGETQYF.

The table lists this clone with a count of one. The CDR3 nucleotides are TGTGCCATCAGTGCGGGGACAGCAAATGAAAAACTGTTTTTT. Protein product: CAISAGTANEKLFF. The rearrangement joins TRBV10-3 to TRBJ1-4, with 7 nucleotides matching TRBD1. The J segment lost 5 bases and the V segment lost 4 bases, leaving 4 bases of the junction unmatched. The CDR3 contains 14 residues. CDR1 is ENHRY, CDR2 SYGVKD, per germline.

This clone showed up just once. This chain joins TRBV5-4 and TRBJ1-1; 7 nucleotides match TRBD1. Unmatched junction bases numbered 7, after V lost 4 bases and J lost 1 base. Germline-derived CDR1 and CDR2 are SGHNT and YYREEE (reference sequence). This CDR3 is 15 amino acids long. CDR3 protein: CASSPTGDSNTEAFF. The CDR3 DNA is TGTGCCAGCAGCCCCACAGGGGATTCGAACACTGAAGCTTTCTTT.

The V and J genes are TRBV5-6 and TRBJ2-7, with D possibly being TRBD2 (6 bases). This CDR3 is 14 amino acids long. The germline gives CDR1 SGHDT, CDR2 YYEEEE. The V end lost 1 base, the J end lost 3 bases, and 11 bases lay between the germline ends. CDR3 region: CASSLRERSYEQYF. The CDR3 DNA reads as TGTGCCAGCAGCTTGCGGGAGAGGAGCTACGAGCAGTACTTC.

This clone came up once. This chain uses TRBV6-5 with TRBJ2-1; D may be TRBD2 (9 bases). V lost 11 bases to trimming and J lost 7 bases, with 24 bases between them. Per germline, CDR1 MNHEY and CDR2 SVGAGI. CDR3 length equals 15 residues. The CDR3 is CASGGRAGGRNEQFF. The CDR3 nucleotides are TGTGCCTCAGGGGGCCGAGCGGGAGGCCGAAATGAGCAGTTCTTC.

DNA for the CDR3: TGTGCCAGCAGTCCACTTGACAGGGGCAATGGCTACACCTTC. This translates into CASSPLDRGNGYTF. This chain links TRBV27 with TRBJ1-2; TRBD1 agrees at 8 bases. The V segment lost 5 bases and the J segment 6 bases; nucleotides outside the gene matches: 8. This CDR3 comprises 14 residues. From germline, CDR1 is MNHEY and CDR2 SMNVEV (reference sequence).

This clone was seen only once. The chain couples TRBV7-8 to TRBJ1-2; 7 positions agree with TRBD1. Germline V gives CDR1 SGHVS, CDR2 FQNEAQ. Losses at the gene ends were 1 base for V and 4 bases for J; bases not matched to a gene: 6. The CDR3 extends over 15 amino acids. The CDR3 is CASSLGDSISYGYTF. CDR3 bases: TGTGCCAGCAGCTTAGGGGACAGTATTAGCTATGGCTACACCTTC.

The chain joins TRBV30 to TRBJ1-2; no clear D gene. V was trimmed by 3 bases and J by 8 bases, leaving 13 bases between them. Germline V gives CDR1 GTSNPN, CDR2 SVGIG (reference sequence). The CDR3 consists of 12 residues. DNA for the CDR3: TGTGCCTGGAGCCCCGGCGGGAGGGGCTACACCTTC. This codes for CAWSPGGRGYTF.

This clone came up once. The chain carries TRBV27 and TRBJ2-7; D unresolved. V lost 3 bases and J 2 bases, leaving 14 bases between the germline ends. This CDR3 region has 15 residues. CDR1 and CDR2 from the germline V gene are MNHEY and SMNVEV (reference sequence). CDR3 loop: CASSLSNVSPYEQYF. The CDR3 coding sequence is TGTGCCAGCAGTTTGTCTAACGTAAGCCCCTACGAGCAGTACTTC.

The chain recombines TRBV5-1 with TRBJ2-2; TRBD2 agrees at 11 bases. Losses at the gene ends were 4 bases for V and 1 base for J; bases not matched to a gene: 9. Germline V gene data show CDR1 as SGHRS and CDR2 as YFSETQ. The length of the CDR3 is 18 residues. CDR3 amino acids: CASSRELAGDLNTGELFF. In DNA, the CDR3 is TGCGCCAGCAGCCGGGAACTAGCGGGAGACCTGAACACCGGGGAGCTGTTTTTT.

The CDR3 here is CSVEVQGVLDTEAFF. The CDR3 DNA reads TGCAGCGTTGAAGTCCAGGGGGTTCTTGACACTGAAGCTTTCTTT. The chain is built from TRBV29-1 and TRBJ1-1, with TRBD1 identical over 7 bases. This CDR3 has 15 residues. Trimming removed 1 base from V and 3 bases from J; junction bases left unmatched: 8. Germline CDR1 and CDR2: SQVTM and ANQGSEA. Complete variable domain (other parts from reference TRBV29-1 and TRBJ1-1): SAVISQKPSRDICQRGTSLTIQCQVDSQVTMMFWYRQQPGQSLTLIATANQGSEATYESGFVIDKFPISRPNLTFSTLTVSNMSPEDSSIYLCSVEVQGVLDTEAFFGQGTRLTVV.

The chain joins TRBV5-5 to TRBJ1-1, with 9 bases identical to TRBD1. The CDR3 runs 16 residues. V gave up 0 bases and J gave up 4 bases; unmatched junction bases: 7. Germline V gene sequence: CDR1 SGHKS, CDR2 YYEKEE (reference sequence). CDR3 in amino acids: CASSLAARQGGTEAFF. The CDR3 DNA reads TGTGCCAGCAGCTTGGCGGCGAGACAGGGGGGCACTGAAGCTTTCTTT. The full variable domain, completed using reference TRBV5-5 and TRBJ1-1, is DAGVTQSPTHLIKTRGQQVTLRCSPISGHKSVSWYQQVLGQGPQFIFQYYEKEERGRGNFPDRFSARQFPNYSSELNVNALLLGDSALYLCASSLAARQGGTEAFFGQGTRLTVV.

This clone occurred a few times. The chain couples TRBV9 to TRBJ1-6; D is ambiguous. The CDR3 spans 14 residues. Between the trimmed V and J ends, which lost 3 bases and 6 bases, there was a span of 10 bases. Germline CDR1 reads SGDLS; CDR2 reads YYNGEE. The CDR3 is CASSGRIPNSPLHF. The CDR3 DNA is TGTGCCAGCAGCGGCAGGATTCCTAATTCACCCCTCCACTTT.

The J gene is TRBJ1-1, the V gene TRBV7-3, with 7 bases lining up with TRBD1. CDR3 length equals 15 residues. CDR1 is SGHTA, CDR2 FQGTGA, per germline. V lost 5 bases, J lost 4 bases, and 10 bases stayed unmatched. The CDR3 nucleotides are TGTGCCAGCAGCCCCAGGGGGGATCGGATCACTGAAGCTTTCTTT. Translating it yields CASSPRGDRITEAFF.